This T cell receptor (beta chain) was identified during a study of CXCR3-negative and CXCR3-positive naive CD8 T cells. The length of the CDR3 is 16 residues. Germline lookup yields CDR1 LGHNA and CDR2 YNFKEQ. Every subset of CD8+ T cells was sorted in triplicate at approximately 310,000 cells each. Naive CD8+ T cells showed a CD45RO-CCR7+CD27+CD95- phenotype. TRB cDNA libraries were made by UMI-labeled 5' RACE. Reanalyzing the 5' RACE reads, TCRdb keeps one entry per CDR3 protein, without DNA. This listing includes about 5,100 distinct CDR3 sequences. Whole-study findings and limits: Whereas both naive subsets had comparably high diversity, memory CD8+ cells had much lower diversity. Naive CXCR3-negative cells resembled naive CXCR3-positive cells in TRBV-TRBJ usage; memory cells differed.

Judged by frequency, this clonotype is medium-sized (0.01 to 0.1%). Its antigen is not known. The rearrangement links TRBV4-2 to TRBJ1-6; absent DNA, TCRdb's TRBD1 call cannot be checked. The sequence came from a human donor in good health. Some clones in this sample may be carry-over from other donors' samples. Input material: naive CXCR3- CD8+ T cells from blood. Described subset: CD45RO-CCR7+CD27+CD95- naive CD8+ T cells lacking CXCR3 (TNR3-). The CDR3 here is CASSQAGTNYNSPLHF.